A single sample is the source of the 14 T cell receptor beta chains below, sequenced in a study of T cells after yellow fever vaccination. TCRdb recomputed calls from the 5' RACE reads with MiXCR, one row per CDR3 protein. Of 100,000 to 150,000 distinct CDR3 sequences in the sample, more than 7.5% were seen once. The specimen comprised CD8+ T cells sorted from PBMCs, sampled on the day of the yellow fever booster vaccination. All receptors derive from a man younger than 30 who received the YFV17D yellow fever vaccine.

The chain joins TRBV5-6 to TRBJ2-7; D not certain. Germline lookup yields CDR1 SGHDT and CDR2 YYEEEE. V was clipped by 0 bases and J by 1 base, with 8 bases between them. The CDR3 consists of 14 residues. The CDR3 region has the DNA TGTGCCAGCAGCTTGGTCGGCAGGTCCTACGAGCAGTACGTC. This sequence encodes CASSLVGRSYEQYV.

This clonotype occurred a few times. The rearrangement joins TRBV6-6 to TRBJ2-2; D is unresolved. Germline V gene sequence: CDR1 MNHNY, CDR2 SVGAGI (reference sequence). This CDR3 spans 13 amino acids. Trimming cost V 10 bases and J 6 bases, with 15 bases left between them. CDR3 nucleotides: TGTGCCACCCGAGTAACGGTCCCCGGGGAGCTGTTTTTT. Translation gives CATRVTVPGELFF.

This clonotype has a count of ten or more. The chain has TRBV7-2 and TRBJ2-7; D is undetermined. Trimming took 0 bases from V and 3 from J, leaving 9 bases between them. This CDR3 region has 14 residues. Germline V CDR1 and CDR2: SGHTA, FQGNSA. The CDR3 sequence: CASSLAGSGYEQYF. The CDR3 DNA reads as TGTGCCAGCAGCTTAGCAGGGTCGGGCTACGAGCAGTACTTC.

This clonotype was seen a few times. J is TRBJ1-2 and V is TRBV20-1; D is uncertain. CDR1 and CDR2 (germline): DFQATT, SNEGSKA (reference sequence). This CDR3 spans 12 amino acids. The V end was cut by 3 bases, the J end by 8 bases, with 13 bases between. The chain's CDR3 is CSASDWNFGYTF. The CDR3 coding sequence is TGCAGTGCTAGTGACTGGAATTTCGGCTACACCTTC.

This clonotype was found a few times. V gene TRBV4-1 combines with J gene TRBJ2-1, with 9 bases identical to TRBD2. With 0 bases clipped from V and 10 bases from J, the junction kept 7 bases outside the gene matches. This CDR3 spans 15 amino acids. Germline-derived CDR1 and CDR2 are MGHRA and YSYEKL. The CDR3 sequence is CASSQDGGGAGEQFF. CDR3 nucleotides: TGCGCCAGCAGCCAAGACGGCGGGGGGGCCGGGGAGCAGTTCTTC.

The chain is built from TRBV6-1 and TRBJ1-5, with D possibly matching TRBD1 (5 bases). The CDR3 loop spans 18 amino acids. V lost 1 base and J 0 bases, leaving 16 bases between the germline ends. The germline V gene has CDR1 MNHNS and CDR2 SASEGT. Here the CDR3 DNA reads TGTGCCAGCAGTGAAGGGGGCGCGTCCCTCTATAGCAATCAGCCCCAGCATTTT. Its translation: CASSEGGASLYSNQPQHF.

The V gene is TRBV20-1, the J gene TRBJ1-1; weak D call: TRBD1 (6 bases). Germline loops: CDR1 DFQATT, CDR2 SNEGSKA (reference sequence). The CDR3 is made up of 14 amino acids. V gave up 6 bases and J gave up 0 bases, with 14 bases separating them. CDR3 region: CSAPDRRMNTEAFF. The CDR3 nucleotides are TGCAGTGCCCCGGACAGACGCATGAACACTGAAGCTTTCTTT.

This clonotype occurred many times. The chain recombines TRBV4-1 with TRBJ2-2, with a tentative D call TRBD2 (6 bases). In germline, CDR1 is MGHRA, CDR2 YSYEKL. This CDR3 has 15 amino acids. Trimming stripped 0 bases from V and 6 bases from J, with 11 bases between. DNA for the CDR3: TGCGCCAGCAGCCAAGAATGGACTACCTCCGGGGAGCTGTTTTTT. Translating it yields CASSQEWTTSGELFF.

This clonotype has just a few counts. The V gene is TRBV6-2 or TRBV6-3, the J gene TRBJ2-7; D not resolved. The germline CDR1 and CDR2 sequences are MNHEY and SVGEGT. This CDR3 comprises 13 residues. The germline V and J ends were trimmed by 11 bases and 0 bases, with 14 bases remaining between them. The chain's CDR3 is CAGAEIGSYEQYV. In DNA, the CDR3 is TGTGCCGGTGCCGAGATCGGCTCCTACGAGCAGTACGTC.

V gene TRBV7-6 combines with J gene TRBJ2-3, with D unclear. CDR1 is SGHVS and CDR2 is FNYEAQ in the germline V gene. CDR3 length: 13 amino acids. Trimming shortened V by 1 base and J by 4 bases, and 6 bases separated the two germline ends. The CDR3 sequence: CASSLVPPDTQYF. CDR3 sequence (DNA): TGTGCCAGCAGCTTAGTCCCGCCAGATACGCAGTATTTT.

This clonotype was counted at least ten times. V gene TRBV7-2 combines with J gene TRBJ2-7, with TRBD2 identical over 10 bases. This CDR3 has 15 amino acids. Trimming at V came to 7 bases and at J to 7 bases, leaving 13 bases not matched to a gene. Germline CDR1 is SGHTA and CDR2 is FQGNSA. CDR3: CASNERAGGPGEQYF. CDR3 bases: TGTGCCAGCAACGAACGAGCGGGGGGGCCGGGAGAGCAGTACTTC.

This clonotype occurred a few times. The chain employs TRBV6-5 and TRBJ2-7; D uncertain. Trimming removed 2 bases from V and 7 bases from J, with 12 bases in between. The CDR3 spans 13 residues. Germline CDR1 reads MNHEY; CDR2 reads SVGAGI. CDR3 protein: CASSYGPMGEQYV. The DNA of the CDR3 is TGTGCCAGCAGTTACGGGCCGATGGGGGAGCAGTACGTC.

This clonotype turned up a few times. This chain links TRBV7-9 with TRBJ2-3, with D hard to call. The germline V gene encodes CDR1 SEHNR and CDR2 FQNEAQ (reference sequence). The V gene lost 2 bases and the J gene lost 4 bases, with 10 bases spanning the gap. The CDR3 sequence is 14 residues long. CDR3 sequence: CASSLLIPADTQYF. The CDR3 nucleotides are TGTGCCAGCAGCTTACTTATACCGGCAGATACGCAGTATTTT.

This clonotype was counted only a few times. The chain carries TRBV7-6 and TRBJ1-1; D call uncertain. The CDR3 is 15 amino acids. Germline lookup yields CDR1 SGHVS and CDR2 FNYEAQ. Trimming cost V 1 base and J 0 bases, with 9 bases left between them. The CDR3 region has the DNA TGTGCCAGCAGCTTAGGTAGCCGTCTGAACACTGAAGCTTTCTTT. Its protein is CASSLGSRLNTEAFF.